Listed below are T cell receptor beta chains from one sample, sequenced in a study of vaccination and CD4 T cells after COVID-19. These receptors are not linked to any known antigen. TCRdb re-called the PCR reads with MiXCR, one entry per CDR3 protein. Here the sample spans 12,000 or so distinct CDR3 sequences, approximately 42% being singletons. The sequenced sample consisted of CD4+ T cells from blood, cultured in vitro. The receptors stem from a human donor who had recovered from COVID-19. CDR3s leave out the opening cysteine and the closing phenylalanine or tryptophan.

>TRBV20-1
SARDQKRAAYNEQF
>TRBV18
ASSEGWETEAF
>TRBV3-1
ASSFRTPTDTQY
>TRBV6-1
ASKRESNQPQH
>TRBV10-3
AISGTGYGYT
>TRBV6-1
AISGGKRDQPQH
>TRBV7-9
ASRDRNQPQH
>TRBV28
AAQGREEWNYGYT
>TRBV11-2
ASSQGRGTRLTDTQY
>TRBV12-5
ASGPRWSGELF
>TRBV7-8
ASSPRLGGSSNYGYT
>TRBV12-3/TRBV12-4
ASSLLGFWGYT
>TRBV11-2
ASSLEGTMPNYGYT
>TRBV5-1
ASSLEGTGELF
>TRBV29-1
SVEGTAGWNTEAF
>TRBV20-1
SAREVQGYGYT
>TRBV18
ASSRGQTYYGYT
>TRBV6-2/TRBV6-3
ASSRPGQGVDQPQH
>TRBV5-1
ASSSGGQGFTTDTQY
>TRBV6-1
ASSVGPGQTNSPLH
>TRBV30
AWSVSFGEAF
>TRBV18
ASSRTGGRETQY
>TRBV29-1
SVDQHGWGGQETQY
>TRBV15
ATSRLGRSGYT
>TRBV6-1
ASSEASGQGRLWAEQY
>TRBV20-1
SARVPGGNTIY
>TRBV7-6
ASSFAGGRLGSPLH